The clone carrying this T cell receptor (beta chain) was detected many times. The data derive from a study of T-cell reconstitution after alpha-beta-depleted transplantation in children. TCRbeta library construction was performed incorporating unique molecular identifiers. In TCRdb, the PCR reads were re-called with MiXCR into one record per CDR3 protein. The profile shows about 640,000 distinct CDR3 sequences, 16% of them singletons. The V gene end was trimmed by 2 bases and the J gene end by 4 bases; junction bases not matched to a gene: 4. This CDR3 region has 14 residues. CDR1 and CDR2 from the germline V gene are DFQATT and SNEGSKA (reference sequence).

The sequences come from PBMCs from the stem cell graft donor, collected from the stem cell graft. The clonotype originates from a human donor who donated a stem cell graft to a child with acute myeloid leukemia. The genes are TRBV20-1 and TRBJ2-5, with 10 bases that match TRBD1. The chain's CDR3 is CSARRGQGGETQYF. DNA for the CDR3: TGCAGTGCTAGACGAGGACAGGGGGGAGAGACCCAGTACTTC.